This note documents a single TCR beta chain sequence. All of the isolated RNA was reverse transcribed, so expressed TCRB transcripts were sequenced. Profiled with immunoSEQ multiplex PCR; TCRdb holds only in-frame clones, not every one. The sample has 350,000 or so clones, about 20% seen once. CDR1 is DFQATT, CDR2 SNEGSKA, per germline (reference sequence). The CDR3 has 10 amino acids. This sample is drawn from a study of beta chain features in type 1 diabetes. The J gene is TRBJ2-1, the V gene TRBV20-1; D gene uncertain. The sequencing input was naive CD4+ T cells from blood. This sequence originates from a woman aged 18-30 years in good health. The chain's CDR3 is CSPFENEQFF. The CDR3 bases are TGCAGCCCGTTTGAGAATGAGCAGTTCTTC.